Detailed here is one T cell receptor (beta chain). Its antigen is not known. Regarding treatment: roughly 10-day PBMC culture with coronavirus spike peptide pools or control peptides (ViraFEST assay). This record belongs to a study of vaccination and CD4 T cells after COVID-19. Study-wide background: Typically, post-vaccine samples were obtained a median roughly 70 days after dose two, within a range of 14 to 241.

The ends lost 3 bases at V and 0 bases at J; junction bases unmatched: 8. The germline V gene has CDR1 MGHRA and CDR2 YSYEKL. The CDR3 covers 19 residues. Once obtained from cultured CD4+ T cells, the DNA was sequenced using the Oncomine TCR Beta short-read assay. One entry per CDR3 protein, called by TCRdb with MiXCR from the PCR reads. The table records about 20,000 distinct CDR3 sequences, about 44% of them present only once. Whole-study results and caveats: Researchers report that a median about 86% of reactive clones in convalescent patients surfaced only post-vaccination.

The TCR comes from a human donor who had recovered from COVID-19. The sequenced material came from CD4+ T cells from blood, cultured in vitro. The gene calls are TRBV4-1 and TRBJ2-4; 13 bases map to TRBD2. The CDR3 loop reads CASSHSGLAGYLAKNIQYF. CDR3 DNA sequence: TGCGCCAGCAGCCACTCGGGACTAGCGGGATACCTAGCCAAAAACATTCAGTACTTC.